Listed below are T cell receptor beta chains from one sample, sequenced in a study of cytomegalovirus exposure and HLA in healthy donors. Using immunoSEQ multiplex PCR, the repertoire was profiled, and TCRdb retains in-frame clones only, with some absent. The repertoire holds around 240,000 clones, with over 80% as singletons. Sequenced sample: PBMCs. These receptors were obtained from a woman between 35 and 50 years old in good health and CMV-seropositive. Both conserved end residues are part of each CDR3. The order of the fields is V gene, clone size, J gene, D gene, CDR3 DNA, CDR3 protein. The D gene is left open where the match is weak. Only some rows state a clone size, as once, few, many or a class for expanded clones.

>TRBV4-1|-|TRBJ1-4|TRBD1
TGCGCCAGCAGCCAAGTCCCGGGACAGGGGGATCGGGCTAATGAAAAACTGTTTTTT
CASSQVPGQGDRANEKLFF
>TRBV5-6|-|TRBJ2-3|-
TGTGCCAGCAGCTTGTTCCTATTAACCCACGGGACAGATACGCAGTATTTT
CASSLFLLTHGTDTQYF
>TRBV27|-|TRBJ1-1|-
TGTGCCAGCAGTTTAAGTCCAGGGGAAACTGAAGCTTTCTTT
CASSLSPGETEAFF
>TRBV10-3|-|TRBJ2-5|TRBD2
TGTGCCATCAGGGGGACTAGCGGGGAGACCCAGTACTTC
CAIRGTSGETQYF
>TRBV6-4|-|TRBJ2-4|-
TGTGCCAGCAGTGACTTGGCATTTCTAGCCAAAAACATTCAGTACTTC
CASSDLAFLAKNIQYF
>TRBV19|-|TRBJ1-5|TRBD1
TGTGCCAGTAGTATATTTGGACAGGGGAATCAGCCCCAGCATTTT
CASSIFGQGNQPQHF
>TRBV30|-|TRBJ1-2|-
TGTGCCTGGAGTGTTCTCCTGTCCGGCGGCTATGGCTACACCTTC
CAWSVLLSGGYGYTF
>TRBV30|-|TRBJ1-4|TRBD1
TGTGCCTGGAGCGGGACAGGGGCCGGTGAAAAACTGTTTTTT
CAWSGTGAGEKLFF
>TRBV7-9|-|TRBJ2-2|-
TGTGCCAGCAGCTTTCCCGGACAGTCGAACACCGGGGAGCTGTTTTTT
CASSFPGQSNTGELFF
>TRBV2|-|TRBJ2-7|TRBD2
TGTGCCAGCAGTGAAGTTCATCTACTAGCGGGAGGATACGAGCAGTACTTC
CASSEVHLLAGGYEQYF
>TRBV19|-|TRBJ1-5|-
TGTGCCAGTAGTAAACAGGGAAGCAATCAGCCCCAGCATTTT
CASSKQGSNQPQHF
>TRBV13|-|TRBJ2-7|-
TGTGCCAGCAGCCTATTTCCCTACGAGCAGTACTTC
CASSLFPYEQYF
>TRBV4-2|-|TRBJ1-3|-
TGTGCCAGCAGCCAATCAGGTCGCAGCTCTGGAAACACCATATATTTT
CASSQSGRSSGNTIYF
>TRBV11-3|once|TRBJ2-7|TRBD1
TGTGCCAGCTCCATAGGGACAGGGAACTCTGAGCAGTACTTC
CASSIGTGNSEQYF
>TRBV5-1|-|TRBJ1-3|TRBD1
TGCGCCAGCAGCTTGGCCCTTCAGGGGGCCTCTGGAAACACCATATATTTT
CASSLALQGASGNTIYF
>TRBV4-1|-|TRBJ2-7|TRBD2
TGCGCCAGCAGCCAACTACCAGGTAGCGGGCTTCCCTACGAGCAGTACTTC
CASSQLPGSGLPYEQYF
>TRBV15|few|TRBJ2-2|-
TGTGCCACCAGCAGAGATGAGGCCTATTCGAACACCGGGGAGCTGTTTTTT
CATSRDEAYSNTGELFF
>TRBV7-9|few|TRBJ1-5|-
TGTTCCAGCAGCCCCCCAATTAATCAGCCCCAGCATTTT
CSSSPPINQPQHF
>TRBV19|-|TRBJ1-2|-
TGTGCCAGTAGTGGTGCGCGATCTAACTATGGCTACACCTTC
CASSGARSNYGYTF
>TRBV27|-|TRBJ2-1|TRBD1
TGTGCCAGCAGTTCCCACAGGGGAACGTTAAGAGTCAATGAGCAGTTCTTC
CASSSHRGTLRVNEQFF
>TRBV9|-|TRBJ2-1|-
TGTGCCAGCAGCTTTCGGGGGAGACCTTACAATGAGCAGTTCTTC
CASSFRGRPYNEQFF
>TRBV5-1|-|TRBJ1-6|-
TGCGCCAGCATGAAAGGGGCTAATTCACCCCTCCACTTT
CASMKGANSPLHF
>TRBV7-9|-|TRBJ2-7|TRBD1
TGTGCCAGCAGCTCGGGACAGGGGGGCTACGAGCAGTACTTC
CASSSGQGGYEQYF
>TRBV10-3|-|TRBJ2-7|TRBD2
TGTGCCATCACCATGACTAGCGGAGGCTCCTACGAGCAGTACTTC
CAITMTSGGSYEQYF
>TRBV6-1|-|TRBJ2-1|TRBD1
TGTGCCAGCAGTGAGGCGGGACAGGCCTACAATGAGCAGTTCTTC
CASSEAGQAYNEQFF
>TRBV4-3|few|TRBJ1-1|-
TGCGCCAGCAGCGGTGGGGCTCTTACTGGGGACACTGAAGCTTTCTTT
CASSGGALTGDTEAFF
>TRBV7-2|-|TRBJ2-3|TRBD2
TGTGCCAGCAGCTTAGAAGCGGGACTCGGCACAGATACGCAGTATTTT
CASSLEAGLGTDTQYF
>TRBV19|-|TRBJ1-2|TRBD1
TGTGCCAGTACCCTGACAGGGGACTATGGCTACACCTTC
CASTLTGDYGYTF
>TRBV10-3|-|TRBJ2-7|-
TGTGCCATCAGTGCCCCTCCCTCCTACGAGCAGTACTTC
CAISAPPSYEQYF
>TRBV4-1|-|TRBJ1-4|TRBD1
TGCGCCAGCAGCCGCCACCCGGGACAGGGGGAAAAACTGTTTTTT
CASSRHPGQGEKLFF
>TRBV4-2|-|TRBJ2-3|TRBD2
TGTGCCAGCAGCTACCAGCGGGGGGCCGAAACGTTCACAGATACGCAGTATTTT
CASSYQRGAETFTDTQYF
>TRBV9|-|TRBJ2-7|TRBD1
TGTGCCAGCAGCGTAGGACAGGGGGGGGAGCAGTACTTC
CASSVGQGGEQYF
>TRBV10-3|few|TRBJ1-1|-
TGTGCCATCAGCCATCCACAGGAGAACACTGAAGCTTTCTTT
CAISHPQENTEAFF
>TRBV5-4|-|TRBJ2-5|-
TGTGCCAGCAGCTTGGTGGCAAGACAAGAGACCCAGTACTTC
CASSLVARQETQYF
>TRBV19|-|TRBJ2-7|TRBD2
TGTGCCAGTAGTATAATAGCGGGGGCAGGATACGAGCAGTACTTC
CASSIIAGAGYEQYF
>TRBV7-2|-|TRBJ2-7|-
TGTGCCAGCATGAACCCCCAGGGTTCCATGTACGAGCAGTACTTC
CASMNPQGSMYEQYF
>TRBV5-6|-|TRBJ2-5|TRBD1
TGTGCCTCTACGGGTGAGGGGGCCCAAGAGACCCAGTACTTC
CASTGEGAQETQYF
>TRBV2|few|TRBJ1-2|-
TGTGCCAGCACCGAATACCCAGGGAACTATGGCTACACCTTC
CASTEYPGNYGYTF
>TRBV11-2|few|TRBJ1-3|-
TGTGCCAGCAGCTTATACGACAGATCTGGAAACACCATATATTTT
CASSLYDRSGNTIYF
>TRBV27|-|TRBJ2-2|-
TGTGCCAGCAGTATAGCCAGGGGTCCCGGGGAGCTGTTTTTT
CASSIARGPGELFF
>TRBV27|-|TRBJ2-1|-
TGTGCCAGCAGTTTGAGGGGGAATGAGCAGTTCTTC
CASSLRGNEQFF
>TRBV18|-|TRBJ2-2|-
TGTGCCAGCTCACCATTCAAAATCGGTTTAAACACCGGGGAGCTGTTTTTT
CASSPFKIGLNTGELFF
>TRBV10-2|-|TRBJ2-7|TRBD2
TGCGCCAGCGGAATGGCGGGACTAGCGTCCTACGAGCAGTACTTC
CASGMAGLASYEQYF
>TRBV27|-|TRBJ2-3|TRBD1
TGTGCCAGCAAAGCTCAGGGGGCCGGGACAGATACGCAGTATTTT
CASKAQGAGTDTQYF
>TRBV5-1|-|TRBJ2-7|TRBD1
TGCGCCAGCAGCAGGGAGACAGGGGGATCGGGCGAGCAGTACTTC
CASSRETGGSGEQYF
>TRBV7-9|-|TRBJ1-2|-
TGTTCCAGCAGCTTCCCTGTTACTAACTATGGCTACACCTTC
CSSSFPVTNYGYTF
>TRBV29-1|-|TRBJ2-7|TRBD2
TGCAGCGTTGAAGGGGCTAGCGGGAGTGGAAGGCAGTACTTC
CSVEGASGSGRQYF
>TRBV7-7|-|TRBJ2-5|TRBD2
TGTGCTACCTCCCCGGGGCGCGGGGGGGAGACCCAGTACTTC
CATSPGRGGETQYF
>TRBV19|-|TRBJ1-2|TRBD1
TGTGCCAGTACCCCAGACAGGGACCCCTATGGCTACACCTTC
CASTPDRDPYGYTF
>TRBV13|-|TRBJ2-3|-
TGTGCCAGCAGGGTACTAGAAAGGAGCACAGATACGCAGTATTTT
CASRVLERSTDTQYF
>TRBV29-1|-|TRBJ2-2|TRBD2
TGCAGCGTTGAAGGGACTAGCGGGAGAGGGGCCGGGGAGCTGTTTTTT
CSVEGTSGRGAGELFF
>TRBV11-2|-|TRBJ2-3|-
TGTGCCAGCAGCTTTAGCATTCTGACGCAGTATTTT
CASSFSILTQYF
>TRBV15|-|TRBJ1-1|-
TGTGCCACCAGCAGAGTACAGAACACTGAAGCTTTCTTT
CATSRVQNTEAFF
>TRBV7-9|few|TRBJ1-3|-
TGTTCCAGCAGCTTAATTACGAGAATCGGGGGAAACACCATATATTTT
CSSSLITRIGGNTIYF